This TCR beta chain emerged from a study of blood T cell repertoires in COVID-19. Study background: The cDNA or gDNA used as material had been derived from T cells, B-cell-depleted T cells, or PBMCs.

CDR1 KGHSH and CDR2 LQKENI come from the germline V gene. This CDR3 comprises 17 residues. The V end was cut by 2 bases, the J end by 6 bases, with 20 bases between. Libraries were prepared by immunoSEQ multiplex PCR; TCRdb keeps only in-frame clonotypes and omits some of them. The sample holds around 250,000 clones, around 84% seen once. The clonotype comes from a man in his forties or fifties who had been exposed to COVID-19. The sample consisted of PBMCs or T cells enriched from blood (not recorded which). The rearrangement links TRBV18 to TRBJ1-5; D may be TRBD1 (5 bases). CDR3 sequence reads: CASSPSSTYRRGQPQHF. CDR3 in DNA: TGTGCCAGCTCACCATCGAGCACTTATCGGAGGGGTCAGCCCCAGCATTTT.